Listed below are T cell receptor beta chains from one sample, sequenced in a study of blood T cell repertoires in COVID-19. Assay: immunoSEQ multiplex PCR; the TCRdb copy retains only in-frame clones and omits some. The profile covers under 250,000 clones, with 75% to 90% appearing a single time and just over 0.7% taken by the ten largest. Sequencing input: peripheral blood. These receptors were obtained from a man between 35 and 55 years old with acute or convalescent COVID-19. Both conserved end residues are part of each CDR3. D genes are given only for firm matches. Only part of the rows carry a size: once, few, many, or a class if the clone is expanded.

TRBV28	NA	NA	TRBJ1-5	TGTGCCAGCAGACATCAGGGGAGCAATCAGCCCCAGCATTTT	CASRHQGSNQPQHF
TRBV9	NA	NA	TRBJ2-1	TGTGCCAGCAGCGTAGGGAGTTCTCCAGCCTGGGAGCAGTTCTTC	CASSVGSSPAWEQFF
TRBV10-1	NA	NA	TRBJ2-7	TGCGCCAGCAGTGAGTCAAGAAACACGTTGTACGAGCAGTACTTC	CASSESRNTLYEQYF
TRBV11-2	NA	NA	TRBJ2-5	TGTGCCAGCAGCCCCCTGGTCGGGGGAGAGACCCAGTACTTC	CASSPLVGGETQYF
TRBV3-1/TRBV3-2	NA	NA	TRBJ2-1	TGTGCCAGCAGCCAAGCGGCTTTAGCGAGCAATGAGCAGTTCTTC	CASSQAALASNEQFF
TRBV5-1	many	NA	TRBJ2-2	TGCGCCAGCAATTCGGTAGCGGACGAAACCGGGGAGCTGTTTTTT	CASNSVADETGELFF
TRBV5-4	NA	NA	TRBJ1-1	TGTGCCAGCAGCTTGGCCACAGCTCCTGAAGCTTTCTTT	CASSLATAPEAFF
TRBV30	NA	NA	TRBJ2-2	TGTGCCTGGAGCCGAGTATCGAACACCGGGGAGCTGTTTTTT	CAWSRVSNTGELFF
TRBV3-1/TRBV3-2	NA	NA	TRBJ1-6	TGTGCCAGCAGCCCCATCCAAGCTTCACCCCTCCACTTT	CASSPIQASPLHF
TRBV10-2	few	NA	TRBJ2-3	TGCGCCAGCAGTGAGTCTATCCTAGAGCCAAACACAGATACGCAGTATTTT	CASSESILEPNTDTQYF
TRBV6-5	few	NA	TRBJ1-1	TGTGCCAGCACAATGGGGGGGGGTGAAGCTTTCTTT	CASTMGGGEAFF
TRBV6-6	NA	TRBD1	TRBJ1-2	TGTGCCGGCAAACGGACAGGGGGAAGGGTTAACTATGGCTACACCTTC	CAGKRTGGRVNYGYTF
TRBV9	NA	NA	TRBJ1-4	TGTGCCAGCAGCCCAAGAGTAACTAATGAAAAACTGTTTTTT	CASSPRVTNEKLFF
TRBV14	NA	TRBD2	TRBJ2-3	TGTGCCAGCAGCCCCGGCGGTACTAGCGGGAGCAGGGATACGCAGTATTTT	CASSPGGTSGSRDTQYF
TRBV28	NA	NA	TRBJ2-4	TGTGCCAGCAGTTTAGTGTCAGGGATCGTCCTTCAGTACTTC	CASSLVSGIVLQYF
TRBV5-6	NA	NA	TRBJ1-4	TGTGCCAGCACCCCGAGCGGATTTAATGAAAAACTGTTTTTT	CASTPSGFNEKLFF
TRBV28	NA	TRBD2	TRBJ2-7	TGTGCCAGCAGTTACGGGGGGACGGCCTACGAGCAGTACTTC	CASSYGGTAYEQYF
TRBV3-1/TRBV3-2	NA	NA	TRBJ1-3	TGTGCCAGCAGCTACAGGTCTTCTGGAAACACCATATATTTT	CASSYRSSGNTIYF
TRBV4-1	NA	NA	TRBJ2-7	TGCGCCAGCAGCCAAGCCCGGGGGACAGCCTACGAGCAGTACTTC	CASSQARGTAYEQYF
TRBV3-1/TRBV3-2	NA	NA	TRBJ1-2	TGTGCCAGCAGCCAAGCCCAGGGGCTTGGTGGCTACACCTTC	CASSQAQGLGGYTF
TRBV14	NA	NA	TRBJ1-1	TGTGCCAGCAGCCTGGGACTGTTGAACACTGAAGCTTTCTTT	CASSLGLLNTEAFF
TRBV3-1/TRBV3-2	NA	NA	TRBJ2-7	TGTGCCAGCAGCCAGAACTGGGACAAAACCTACGAGCAGTACTTC	CASSQNWDKTYEQYF
TRBV4-3	NA	TRBD1	TRBJ1-2	TGCGCCAGCAGCCAAGATCCTCCGGGACAGTTTAACTATGGCTACACCTTC	CASSQDPPGQFNYGYTF
TRBV7-9	NA	TRBD1	TRBJ2-7	TGTGCCAGCAGCGAAGGGGGCCTGTACGAGCAGTACTTC	CASSEGGLYEQYF
TRBV7-8	NA	NA	TRBJ2-7	TGTGCCAGCAGCCTGACAGGCTACGAGCAGTACTTC	CASSLTGYEQYF
TRBV9	NA	NA	TRBJ2-3	TGTGCCAGCAGCGTATGGCAGACAGATACGCAGTATTTT	CASSVWQTDTQYF
TRBV3-1/TRBV3-2	NA	TRBD1	TRBJ2-6	TGTGCCAGCAGCCATGCCTCCCCTGGGACAGGGGGATCTGGGGCCAACGTCCTGACTTTC	CASSHASPGTGGSGANVLTF
TRBV10-3	few	NA	TRBJ1-1	TGTGCCATCATCTCGGGGCGGGGTAGCGAAGCTTTCTTT	CAIISGRGSEAFF
TRBV18	NA	TRBD2	TRBJ2-3	TGTGCCAGCTCACCACTACTAGCGGGAGAAACCTCAGATACGCAGTATTTT	CASSPLLAGETSDTQYF
TRBV28	NA	TRBD1	TRBJ2-7	TGTGCCAGCAGTTTAAAGGGACAGAGACTCTACGAGCAGTACTTC	CASSLKGQRLYEQYF
TRBV4-3	NA	NA	TRBJ2-3	TGCGCCAGCAGCCAAGGACTGGGAGATACGCAGTATTTT	CASSQGLGDTQYF
TRBV11-2	NA	NA	TRBJ2-7	TGTGCCAGCAGCTTGGACAGCTCCTACGAGCAGTACTTC	CASSLDSSYEQYF
TRBV7-2	NA	TRBD2	TRBJ2-2	TGTGCCAGCAGCTTAGGCGGGAGGGTCGGTTCCGGGGAGCTGTTTTTT	CASSLGGRVGSGELFF
TRBV21-1	NA	NA	TRBJ1-1	TGTGCCAGCATCCAAAGGGGCAGGGGGAACACTGAAGCTTTCTTT	CASIQRGRGNTEAFF
TRBV27	NA	NA	TRBJ1-4	TGTGCCAGCGCAGACGGGAGCGTTAATGAAAAACTGTTTTTT	CASADGSVNEKLFF
TRBV19	few	TRBD1	TRBJ2-7	TGTGCCAGTAGTCTCCGGACAGGGGGCTACGAGCAGTACTTC	CASSLRTGGYEQYF
TRBV7-9	few	NA	TRBJ2-1	TGTGCCAGCAGCTTAGGGGGGGAGGCCTACAATGAGCAGTTCTTC	CASSLGGEAYNEQFF
TRBV6-2/TRBV6-3	NA	TRBD1	TRBJ1-6	TGTGCCAGCAGTTCAGGGGGGAATTCACCCCTCCACTTT	CASSSGGNSPLHF
TRBV19	once	NA	TRBJ2-7	TGTGCCAGTAGACGGGAACCTTCGGCAGGATACGAGCAGTACTTC	CASRREPSAGYEQYF
TRBV12-3/TRBV12-4	NA	NA	TRBJ2-7	TGTGCCAGCTCCCTAACTCCCTACGAGCAGTACTTC	CASSLTPYEQYF
TRBV6-6	NA	NA	TRBJ1-2	TGTGCCAGCAGTTCCGTTAGCTCACCAAGCTATGGCTACACCTTC	CASSSVSSPSYGYTF
TRBV12-3/TRBV12-4	once	TRBD2	TRBJ2-7	TGTGCCAGCAGCCTAGGACTAGGGTACGAGCAGTACTTC	CASSLGLGYEQYF
TRBV19	NA	NA	TRBJ2-7	TGTGCCAGTAGTATCTTTGGGCAGGACTACGAGCAGTACTTC	CASSIFGQDYEQYF
TRBV11-2	NA	TRBD2	TRBJ2-1	TGTGCCAGCAGCTTCCCGACTAGCGGGAGGGCCGGGGAGCAGTTCTTC	CASSFPTSGRAGEQFF
TRBV27	NA	TRBD1	TRBJ2-5	TGTGCCAGCAGTTTGGCAGGGGGCATAGAGACCCAGTACTTC	CASSLAGGIETQYF
TRBV19	NA	TRBD2	TRBJ2-1	TGTGCCAGTAGTACCCGGACTAGCGGGAGCCCCCATGAGCAGTTCTTC	CASSTRTSGSPHEQFF
TRBV10-1	NA	NA	TRBJ2-2	TGCGCCAGCTCGAGAGGGAGCACCGGGGAGCTGTTTTTT	CASSRGSTGELFF
TRBV11-3	once	NA	TRBJ2-5	TGTGCCAGCAGCCAAGGCCTGGGCGGGCAAGAGACCCAGTACTTC	CASSQGLGGQETQYF
TRBV19	NA	NA	TRBJ1-2	TGTGCCAGTAGTATAGGCGCCTTGTATGGCTACACCTTC	CASSIGALYGYTF
TRBV7-2	NA	TRBD2	TRBJ2-7	TGTGCCAGCAGCTTTCTTAGCGGGAGTATCGACGAGCAGTACTTC	CASSFLSGSIDEQYF
TRBV27	NA	TRBD2	TRBJ2-7	TGTGCCAGCAGTTCCCCGACTAGCGGTTCCTACGAGCAGTACTTC	CASSSPTSGSYEQYF